One and the same sample provided the 5 T cell receptor beta chains below, sequenced in a study of cytomegalovirus exposure and HLA in healthy donors. PCR was performed using 60 Vbeta and 13 Jbeta primers. TCRdb's copy holds only in-frame clones and misses some; the assay was immunoSEQ multiplex PCR. The repertoire consists of 150,000 to 200,000 clones, with under 90% occurring once and the leading ten covering approximately 2%. Sample: PBMCs. These TCRs come from a man younger than 30 in good health and CMV-seronegative.

The rearrangement links TRBV5-6 to TRBJ2-5; perhaps TRBD2 as D (6 bases). Deletions cut 6 bases from V and 5 bases from J, with 14 bases between. This CDR3 has 13 residues. The germline V gene has CDR1 SGHDT and CDR2 YYEEEE. The DNA for the CDR3 is TGTGCCAGCAAGGCGGTCCGGGGGGAGACCCAGTACTTC. Translation: CASKAVRGETQYF.

This clone was counted a single time. CDR3 in amino acids: CAWSNRGNTEAFF. CDR3 nucleotide sequence: TGTGCCTGGAGTAACCGGGGGAACACTGAAGCTTTCTTT. J is TRBJ1-1 and V is TRBV30; D not resolved. This CDR3 has 13 amino acids. Between the trimmed V and J ends, which lost 2 bases and 1 base, there was a span of 8 bases. Germline lookup yields CDR1 GTSNPN and CDR2 SVGIG (reference sequence).

This sequence joins TRBV19 and TRBJ2-3; no reliable D call. This CDR3 has 13 residues. V was clipped by 3 bases and J by 6 bases, with 10 bases between them. From germline, CDR1 is LNHDA and CDR2 SQIVND (reference sequence). The CDR3: CASSINLRDTQYF. The CDR3 DNA sequence: TGTGCCAGTAGTATCAACCTGCGGGATACGCAGTATTTT.

V usage is TRBV30 and J usage is TRBJ2-2; possibly TRBD1 for D (6 bases). The CDR3 contains 15 residues. CDR1 GTSNPN and CDR2 SVGIG come from the germline V gene (reference sequence). Trimming left V 7 bases short and J 1 base short, with 16 bases between. DNA for the CDR3: TGTGCCTACAATCCGGGACACCTGAACACCGGGGAGCTGTTTTTT. Translation: CAYNPGHLNTGELFF.

The rearrangement joins TRBV5-1 to TRBJ1-6, with 10 nucleotides matching TRBD1. The CDR3 spans 15 residues. The V and J ends lost 3 bases and 10 bases, in that order; junction bases with no gene match: 7. The germline V gene has CDR1 SGHRS and CDR2 YFSETQ. DNA for the CDR3: TGCGCCAGCAGCTCTCGGGACAGGGGAGGGTCACCCCTCCACTTT. Residues: CASSSRDRGGSPLHF. Full variable domain (remainder filled in from reference TRBV5-1 and TRBJ1-6): KAGVTQTPRYLIKTRGQQVTLSCSPISGHRSVSWYQQTPGQGLQFLFEYFSETQRNKGNFPGRFSGRQFSNSRSEMNVSTLELGDSALYLCASSSRDRGGSPLHFGNGTRLTVT.